Below, one T cell receptor (beta chain) is given with its context. These data belong to a study of blood T cell repertoires in COVID-19. Study as a whole: Collection of acute and convalescent COVID-19 samples took place in the United States, Italy and Spain.

Clones were read by immunoSEQ multiplex PCR, and TCRdb kept only the in-frame ones, dropping some. The sample includes about 160,000 clones, around 84% of them seen just once. The CDR3 runs to 14 residues. V was pared by 6 bases and J by 5 bases, with 13 bases between. Looked up from germline, CDR1 is MNHNY and CDR2 is SVGAGI (reference sequence). The chain combines TRBV6-6 with TRBJ2-2; no clear D gene. This TCR derives from a woman aged 80 or older with acute or convalescent COVID-19. Material for sequencing was peripheral blood. The CDR3 coding sequence is TGTGCCAGCAGCTTACGACAAATTACCGGGGAGCTGTTTTTT. Protein sequence: CASSLRQITGELFF.